Sequencing of this T cell receptor (beta chain) was carried out in a study of T cells in Graves' hyperthyroidism and ophthalmopathy (dated by TCRdb to about 2019). For the wider study: Peripheral blood was sampled at the time of initial diagnosis, prior to any treatment. The paper reports TCR Vbeta CDR3 sequencing of 140 or so peripheral blood samples: 43 ophthalmopathy, fewer than 80 hyperthyroidism and some 17 progressor patients. In about 6 Graves' hyperthyroidism patients, the study also compared T-cell repertoires from thyroid tissue with T-cell repertoires from blood. The roughly 91 discovery patients were randomly divided into training and test sets at a 7:3 ratio. To identify distinguishing TCR V-J signatures, a discovery cohort of about 100 patients was used, comprising 40 to 45 with Graves' ophthalmopathy and about 59 with stable Graves' hyperthyroidism. After blood sampling, hyperthyroidism patients were treated with methimazole at a starting dose of 30 mg daily, and ophthalmopathy patients were treated with high-dose intravenous methylprednisolone. Whether ophthalmopathy could be predicted prospectively was tested in an independent validation cohort made up of roughly 19 hyperthyroidism patients plus 17 patients who later progressed to ophthalmopathy.

The paper's findings and limits, for the study overall: Sample size was not statistically predetermined, and investigators were not blinded to group allocation. During validation, the model predicted progression to ophthalmopathy a median of about 6.5 months ahead of onset, with almost 71% sensitivity and under 85% specificity. Most expanded thyroid clonotypes (frequency above 0.001) were also found in blood, which suggests that blood repertoires may mirror thyroid immune responses. A model built on a 13 V-J signature distinguished ophthalmopathy from stable hyperthyroidism, reaching roughly 88% sensitivity and around 81% specificity in cross-validation and 80%/75% in testing.

The cysteine opens and the phenylalanine closes a CDR3 of 11 amino acids. Just CDR3 DNA is preserved here, 33 bases in frame from base 1. CDR1 is given as DFQATT and CDR2 as SNEGSKA, both from the germline V gene (reference sequence). Trimming at the junction amounts to 7 bases on V and 7 bases on J, and the germline ends lie 11 bases apart. The TCR beta CDR3 regions were amplified from RNA transcripts. A first-round RT-PCR of the TCR CDR3 used the HTBI primer set with the Qiagen OneStep RT-PCR kit. Libraries were constructed in a second round of multiplex PCR, after which size selection and purification were carried out. Paired-end sequencing of the libraries was performed with 100 bp reads on an Illumina HiSeq2000. From the authors' description of their analysis: Raw data were processed with SOAPnuke, discarding reads with adapters, uncalled bases, mean Phred below 15, or no exact constant-primer or identifier match. High-quality paired reads were merged with COPE v1.2.5, and unique nucleotide sequences were defined as clonotypes. MiTCR v1.1 was used to align the clonotypes against IMGT TRBV, TRBD and TRBJ reference segments. The analysis was restricted to V-J combinations with a frequency above 0.0001, which together covered 98% to 99.2% of the repertoires. A TCS score was defined as the ratio between F50 (clonal expansion) and ExV (chaos), using BLOSUM62-based TCRdist between CDR3 peptides within each V-J. Welch's t-statistics and random forest reduced roughly 530 V-J features to around 14, which were used in a naive Bayes classifier (R e1071). TCRdb handled the public reads itself, with Q25 trimming in fastp and clone calling in MiXCR, and kept productive beta chains. Rows matching on CDR3 protein sequence are summarized as one entry with the most common DNA and genes. Clone size and V and J calls follow TCRdb, not the original study. The sample table shows 300,000 to 450,000 distinct CDR3 sequences, and about 15% are seen once. Around 10% of the sample belongs to the ten largest clones.

This clonotype was seen a handful of times. Its recognized antigen is unknown. No base quality values were provided; no much bigger clone lies one nucleotide off. Graves' hyperthyroidism was defined as stable when no progression to ophthalmopathy occurred over 18 months of follow-up. Hyperthyroidism patients were aged 18 to 65 years and newly diagnosed, with disease duration of less than 2 months. Any patient with an uncontrolled infection, another autoimmune disease, pregnancy or lactation was excluded. Clinical symptoms, serum thyroxine and TRAb, thyroid ultrasound, and orbital computed tomography formed the basis for the diagnoses. PBMCs were isolated from approximately 10 ml of fresh peripheral blood by Ficoll-Paque density gradient centrifugation. Trizol reagent was used to extract total RNA, and RNA quality was then checked on an Agilent 2100 Bioanalyzer.

The receptor's source is a woman aged 60 to 75 with Graves' hyperthyroidism. The chain is encoded by TRBV20-1 joined to TRBJ2-1; matching of 6 bases hints at TRBD1 as the D gene. The sequencing sample was made of blood. The encoded CDR3 is CSGTGQNEQFF. The DNA reads as follows: TGCAGTGGCACAGGACAGAATGAGCAGTTCTTC.